Shown below are 25 T cell receptor beta chains from a single sample sequenced in a study of CXCR3-negative and CXCR3-positive naive CD8 T cells. UMI-labeled TRB cDNA libraries were prepared by 5' RACE. TCRdb reanalyzed the 5' RACE reads and collapses them to one entry per CDR3 protein, without DNA. The sample totals fewer than 95,000 distinct CDR3 sequences. The specimen sequenced was naive CXCR3- CD8+ T cells from blood. The subset was: CD45RO-CCR7+CD27+CD95- naive CD8+ T cells lacking CXCR3 (TNR3-). The receptor source for this set is a human donor in good health. Some clones in this sample may be carry-over from other donors' samples.

The chain has TRBV20-1 and TRBJ2-3. The germline V gene encodes CDR1 DFQATT and CDR2 SNEGSKA (reference sequence). This CDR3 comprises 13 residues. The CDR3 loop is CSARDISTDTQYF.

The gene calls are TRBV10-3 and TRBJ2-7. Germline CDR1 reads ENHRY; CDR2 reads SYGVKD. The CDR3 extends over 12 amino acids. CDR3 loop: CAIGEASYEQYF.

The rearrangement uses TRBV20-1 and TRBJ2-1; the TCRdb D gene call, TRBD2, has no DNA to confirm it. The CDR3 extends over 12 amino acids. CDR1 and CDR2 (germline): DFQATT, SNEGSKA (reference sequence). The CDR3 reads CSAPGTSYEQFF.

The V gene is TRBV12-3 or TRBV12-4, the J gene TRBJ1-1; the TCRdb D gene call, TRBD1, has no DNA to confirm it. CDR3 size: 14 residues. CDR3 in amino acids: CASSLGAGSTEAFF.

The chain joins TRBV10-3 to TRBJ2-3; lacking DNA, the TRBD1 call made by TCRdb goes unchecked. Per germline, CDR1 ENHRY and CDR2 SYGVKD. The CDR3 consists of 17 residues. The CDR3 loop reads CAISQMAPGSGTDTQYF.

The CDR3 region is CAWSIMGTGELFF. The chain carries TRBV30 and TRBJ2-2. Germline V gene data show CDR1 as GTSNPN and CDR2 as SVGIG (reference sequence). The CDR3 is 13 amino acids.

The chain has TRBV29-1 and TRBJ1-1. Germline V gives CDR1 SQVTM, CDR2 ANQGSEA. The CDR3 extends over 13 amino acids. CDR3 sequence reads: CSVRWGMNTEAFF.

The rearrangement joins TRBV4-1 to TRBJ1-1; absent DNA, TCRdb's TRBD1 call cannot be checked. Per the germline V gene, CDR1 is MGHRA and CDR2 is YSYEKL. This CDR3 is 14 amino acids long. The CDR3 loop is CASSQQGKNTEAFF.

V is TRBV12-3 or TRBV12-4 and J is TRBJ1-1; checking the TCRdb D call of TRBD1 is not possible without DNA. The CDR3 loop spans 17 amino acids. This CDR3 reads CASSFPPHTTAYTEAFF.

The chain couples TRBV28 to TRBJ2-4; the TCRdb D gene call, TRBD1, has no DNA to confirm it. In germline, CDR1 is MDHEN, CDR2 SYDVKM. The CDR3 spans 14 residues. The CDR3 reads CASSPLGAKNIQYF.

The chain uses TRBV4-1 and TRBJ2-3. CDR3 length equals 16 residues. In germline, CDR1 is MGHRA, CDR2 YSYEKL. CDR3 in amino acids: CASSQVGPDFTDTQYF.

The chain has TRBV12-3 or TRBV12-4 and TRBJ2-6. The CDR3 covers 13 residues. CDR3 sequence reads: CASIQVGANVLTF.

V gene TRBV28 combines with J gene TRBJ2-6. Germline CDR1 is MDHEN and CDR2 is SYDVKM. CDR3 length equals 14 residues. The CDR3 sequence: CASSFLTGANVLTF.

V usage is TRBV24-1 and J usage is TRBJ2-1; TCRdb's D call, TRBD2, is unchecked because there is no DNA. CDR1 KGHDR and CDR2 SFDVKD come from the germline V gene. The CDR3 runs to 12 residues. The CDR3 here is CATSGGANEQFF.

V usage is TRBV4-1 and J usage is TRBJ2-7; TCRdb's D call of TRBD1 is untestable without DNA. The CDR3 runs to 16 residues. The germline gives CDR1 MGHRA, CDR2 YSYEKL. The CDR3 here is CASSQDSGTGLIEQYF.

V usage is TRBV6-6 and J usage is TRBJ2-1; TCRdb indicates TRBD2, and absent DNA this call remains unverified. From germline, CDR1 is MNHNY and CDR2 SVGAGI (reference sequence). This CDR3 contains 12 residues. Here the CDR3 reads CASSLGENEQFF.

The rearrangement joins TRBV4-1 to TRBJ2-2; TCRdb outputs TRBD2, but without DNA this stays unchecked. The CDR3 is 14 residues long. Germline V gene lookup returns CDR1 MGHRA and CDR2 YSYEKL. This chain's CDR3 is CASSQVGGSGELFF.

The J gene is TRBJ2-1, the V gene TRBV7-9; TCRdb's D call, TRBD1, is unchecked because there is no DNA. The CDR3 consists of 16 residues. Germline-derived CDR1 and CDR2 are SEHNR and FQNEAQ (reference sequence). This chain's CDR3 is CASSLGDRVPYNEQFF.

CDR3 residues: CASSLGQGSLHYEQYF. This chain links TRBV7-6 with TRBJ2-7; TCRdb gives TRBD1 as the D gene, but with no DNA this cannot be confirmed. This CDR3 spans 16 amino acids. The germline CDR1 and CDR2 sequences are SGHVS and FNYEAQ. Using reference TRBV7-6 and TRBJ2-7 for the parts outside the CDR3, the full variable domain is GAGVSQSPRYKVTKRGQDVALRCDPISGHVSLYWYRQALGQGPEFLTYFNYEAQQDKSGLPNDRFSAERPEGSISTLTIQRTEQRDSAMYRCASSLGQGSLHYEQYFGPGTRLTVT.

The V call is TRBV12-3 or TRBV12-4, the J call TRBJ2-7; TCRdb selects TRBD1, and the lack of DNA leaves this call unchecked. The CDR3 loop spans 14 amino acids. CDR3 protein: CASSLTGGDYEQYF.

The J gene is TRBJ1-2, the V gene TRBV12-3 or TRBV12-4. The CDR3 has 19 amino acids. The CDR3 spells CASSFSRLETPAANYGYTF.

This sequence joins TRBV7-9 and TRBJ2-3; TCRdb's D call of TRBD2 is untestable without DNA. The V gene's germline CDR1 is SEHNR and CDR2 FQNEAQ (reference sequence). CDR3 length: 14 residues. The CDR3 sequence is CASSATRGADTQYF.

This chain uses TRBV6-6 with TRBJ1-1. The CDR3 length is 16 residues. Germline assignment: CDR1 MNHNY and CDR2 SVGAGI (reference sequence). This CDR3 reads CASSYPLDRRITEAFF.

This chain uses TRBV12-3 or TRBV12-4 with TRBJ1-5. CDR3 length: 13 amino acids. CDR3 protein: CASSFLANQPQHF.

The J gene is TRBJ2-3, the V gene TRBV29-1; the D gene TCRdb calls, TRBD1, cannot be checked with no DNA. The germline CDR1 and CDR2 sequences are SQVTM and ANQGSEA. This CDR3 contains 13 residues. The CDR3 spells CSVGGGPTDTQYF.